This T cell receptor (beta chain) was obtained from a study of OX40 agonist ivuxolimab in advanced cancers. Overall study context: Ivuxolimab doses were 0.01, 0.1, 0.3, 1.5, 3 or 10 mg/kg every 2 weeks. Hepatocellular carcinoma, melanoma, renal cell or head and neck cancer affected the dose-escalation patients. Enrollees could have had prior anti-PD-1, anti-PD-L1 or anti-CTLA-4 therapy, which roughly 40% had received.

Profiled with immunoSEQ multiplex PCR; TCRdb holds only in-frame clones, not every one. The sample lists tens of thousands of clones; roughly 80% were seen once. Whole-study findings and limits: Some of the nonresponding patients also showed low levels of normalized T-cell clonal expansion.

Details on this clone: The antigen remains undetermined.

The source is an adult with an advanced solid tumor such as melanoma, head and neck, liver or kidney cancer. Here the sequenced sample was CD4+ or CD8+ T cells sorted from blood, taken in a trial of the OX40 agonist ivuxolimab.

The CDR3 loop is CASSLSFTSGRSGEQYF. CDR3 DNA sequence: TGTGCCAGCAGCTTATCGTTTACTAGCGGGAGAAGCGGCGAGCAGTACTTC. The chain combines TRBV13 with TRBJ2-7; 11 bases are a match to TRBD2. The germline V gene encodes CDR1 PRHDT and CDR2 FYEKMQ (reference sequence). The CDR3 contains 17 residues. Germline trimming cut 2 bases from V and 6 bases from J; bases unmatched to any gene: 12.